The 26 T cell receptor beta chains reported below all come from one sample, sequenced in a study of blood T cells in healthy people across ages. Next came a second PCR, run for roughly 6 to 11 cycles, which used a sample-barcoded 5' primer along with a J-beta primer mix. Each CDR3 protein is one row after TCRdb ran MiXCR on the 5' RACE reads. This sample yields fewer than 750,000 distinct CDR3 sequences, of which approximately 52% are seen a single time; less than 15% belongs to the top ten. The sequenced sample was blood. The receptors derive from a woman aged 80 or older in good health.

The V and J genes are TRBV20-1 and TRBJ2-3, with D hard to call. V lost 4 bases and J 6 bases, leaving 11 bases between the germline ends. This CDR3 comprises 12 residues. Per the germline V gene, CDR1 is DFQATT and CDR2 is SNEGSKA (reference sequence). This chain's CDR3 is CSATTSGDTQYF. The CDR3 DNA is TGCAGTGCTACGACGAGTGGGGATACGCAGTATTTT.

The gene calls are TRBV12-3 or TRBV12-4 and TRBJ2-2, with 10 bases matching TRBD2. Losses at the gene ends were 3 bases for V and 1 base for J; bases not matched to a gene: 5. This CDR3 comprises 17 residues. CDR3: CASSFSLAGVNTGELFF. The CDR3 DNA follows: TGTGCCAGCAGTTTCTCGCTAGCGGGGGTGAACACCGGGGAGCTGTTTTTT.

In nucleotides, the CDR3 is TGTGCCAGCAGCGTGGGACTAGCGGGAACCGGGGAGCTGTTTTTT. It codes for CASSVGLAGTGELFF. The chain joins TRBV11-2 to TRBJ2-2, with TRBD2 matching over 13 bases. The CDR3 is 15 residues long. V shed 5 bases and J 5 bases; nucleotides not matched to a gene: 2. Germline CDR1 SGHAT, CDR2 FQNNGV.

This clonotype was found once. One base away lies a much larger clone, so this may be a sequencing read error. The chain links TRBV28 to TRBJ2-7, with D possibly being TRBD1 (7 bases). Germline assignment: CDR1 MDHEN and CDR2 SYDVKM. Trimming left V 7 bases short and J 3 bases short, with 19 bases between. CDR3 size: 15 residues. DNA for the CDR3: TGTGCCAGCATTTCGTCGGGGGACAGAAACTACGAGCAGTACTTC. Amino acids: CASISSGDRNYEQYF.

This clonotype was recorded a few times. The rearrangement joins TRBV2 to TRBJ2-4, with 11 nucleotides matching TRBD2. V lost 3 bases and J lost 13; bases outside the gene matches: 8. Germline-derived CDR1 and CDR2 are SNHLY and FYNNEI. This CDR3 region has 14 residues. Written as DNA, the CDR3 is TGTGCCAGCAGTGATACTAGCGGGAGTTGCGCGCAGTACTTC. Translating it yields CASSDTSGSCAQYF.

This clonotype was detected only a few times. As DNA, the CDR3 is TGCAGTGCTATTAGGGGGCAGAGCGAGCAGTACTTC. Protein sequence: CSAIRGQSEQYF. This chain uses TRBV20-1 with TRBJ2-7; 7 positions match TRBD1. The germline V gene has CDR1 DFQATT and CDR2 SNEGSKA (reference sequence). The CDR3 covers 12 residues. J lost 6 bases, V lost 4 bases, and 6 bases had no gene match.

This clonotype was picked up many times. The V and J genes are TRBV7-2 and TRBJ2-1, with 7 bases that match TRBD1. This CDR3 comprises 13 residues. Trimming at V came to 3 bases and at J to 7 bases, leaving 3 bases not matched to a gene. Germline CDR1 reads SGHTA; CDR2 reads FQGNSA. The chain's CDR3 is CASSFGRGNEQFF. The CDR3 DNA sequence: TGTGCCAGCAGCTTCGGCAGGGGGAATGAGCAGTTCTTC.

The chain combines TRBV10-3 with TRBJ2-5; D could derive from TRBD1 or TRBD2 (5 bases each). Trimming took off 10 bases at V and 1 base at J, with 13 bases between the two ends. Germline V lookup: CDR1 ENHRY, CDR2 SYGVKD. The CDR3 loop spans 13 amino acids. For the CDR3, the DNA is TGTGCCACAAGCTGGGGACCCCAAGAGACCCAGTACTTC. It is translated as CATSWGPQETQYF.

The sample holds many counts of this clonotype. The V call is TRBV3-1, the J call TRBJ2-1; TRBD1 might be the D (5 bases). CDR1 is LGHDT, CDR2 YNNKEL, per germline (reference sequence). Trimming removed 1 base from V and 1 base from J, with 11 bases in between. The CDR3 runs 16 residues. CDR3 DNA: TGTGCCAGCAGCCAAGGAAGGGGAACATCCTACAATGAGCAGTTCTTC. Amino acid sequence: CASSQGRGTSYNEQFF.

With regard to this clonotype: This clone may be a read error of a much larger clone one base away. The rearrangement joins TRBV9 to TRBJ2-1, with TRBD2 as a possible D gene (5 bases). Trimming pared 6 bases from V and 0 bases from J, leaving 13 bases between. The germline V gene has CDR1 SGDLS and CDR2 YYNGEE. The CDR3 is made up of 15 amino acids. CDR3: CASNETGSSYNEQFF. CDR3 coding DNA: TGTGCCAGCAACGAGACGGGGAGCTCCTACAATGAGCAGTTCTTC.

This clonotype was recorded many times. The genes are TRBV20-1 and TRBJ2-7; no reliable D call. V lost 1 base and J lost 2, with 9 bases in between. Germline assignment: CDR1 DFQATT and CDR2 SNEGSKA (reference sequence). The CDR3 is 13 residues long. In DNA, the CDR3 is TGCAGTGCTAGAGGGCTTTTCACCTACGAGCAGTACTTC. Encoded protein: CSARGLFTYEQYF.

The chain links TRBV2 to TRBJ2-4; D ambiguous. CDR1 is SNHLY, CDR2 FYNNEI, per germline. Trimming took 8 bases from V and 0 from J, leaving 14 bases between them. The CDR3 spans 15 residues. The CDR3 sequence: CASGPSGLAKNIQYF. The CDR3 DNA sequence: TGTGCCAGCGGCCCCTCAGGTCTAGCCAAAAACATTCAGTACTTC.

This clonotype was observed many times. This chain joins TRBV25-1 and TRBJ2-7; D tentatively fits TRBD1 or TRBD2 (5 bases each). The CDR3 is 13 residues long. The V gene's germline CDR1 is MGHDK and CDR2 SYGVNS. V was shortened by 5 bases and J by 7 bases, with 15 bases between the two germline ends. CDR3 DNA: TGTGCCAGCAGTTTGGGGTGGGGGAATGAGCAGTACTTC. Translated: CASSLGWGNEQYF.

V and J are TRBV5-1 and TRBJ2-5; tentative D call: TRBD2 (6 bases). V was cut by 3 bases and J by 4 bases, with 13 bases left in between. Germline values: CDR1 SGHRS, CDR2 YFSETQ. This CDR3 comprises 14 residues. CDR3 residues: CASSSVAGGETQYF. Here the CDR3 DNA reads TGCGCCAGCAGCTCAGTAGCCGGGGGAGAGACCCAGTACTTC.

The CDR3 DNA reads as TGCAGCGTGCGACCGGGACACGACCACAATGAGCAGTACTTC. Translated, it gives CSVRPGHDHNEQYF. The V and J genes are TRBV29-1 and TRBJ2-7; TRBD1 is a possible D gene (6 bases). From germline, CDR1 is SQVTM and CDR2 ANQGSEA. The length of the CDR3 is 14 residues. V dropped 6 bases and J dropped 7 bases, with 22 bases sitting between them.

The chain couples TRBV20-1 to TRBJ2-5; TRBD2 agrees at 7 bases. The germline V gene has CDR1 DFQATT and CDR2 SNEGSKA (reference sequence). The CDR3 has 15 residues. V lost 3 bases and J lost 7; bases outside the gene matches: 14. The CDR3 is CSARASGSSQRTQYF. CDR3 DNA: TGCAGTGCTAGGGCTAGCGGTAGCTCTCAGAGGACCCAGTACTTC.

The CDR3 DNA reads as TGCAGTGCTAGAGACGGAGGGAGCGACTACAATGAGCAGTTCTTC. Its protein product is CSARDGGSDYNEQFF. The chain recombines TRBV20-1 with TRBJ2-1, with a tentative D call TRBD2 (6 bases). The V end lost 0 bases, the J end lost 3 bases, and 12 bases lay between the germline ends. Germline V gives CDR1 DFQATT, CDR2 SNEGSKA (reference sequence). The CDR3 spans 15 residues.

V is TRBV11-1 and J is TRBJ2-7, with D perhaps TRBD2 (5 bases). This CDR3 spans 14 amino acids. Germline V gene sequence: CDR1 SGHAT, CDR2 FQDESV (reference sequence). The V gene lost 3 bases and the J gene lost 2 bases, with 11 bases spanning the gap. CDR3 sequence: CASSFVSGTYEQYF. CDR3 DNA sequence: TGTGCCAGCAGCTTTGTAAGCGGAACCTACGAGCAGTACTTC.

This clonotype was observed many times. The genes are TRBV4-2 and TRBJ2-3; TRBD1 or TRBD2 may be the D gene (5 bases each). This CDR3 contains 16 residues. V was clipped by 1 base and J by 6 bases, with 17 bases between them. Per germline, CDR1 LGHNA and CDR2 YNFKEQ. The CDR3 is CASSQGEGLGRDTQYF. CDR3 DNA: TGTGCCAGCAGCCAAGGAGAGGGGTTGGGGCGGGATACGCAGTATTTT.

The chain recombines TRBV18 with TRBJ2-7; 12 nucleotides agree with TRBD1. Per germline, CDR1 KGHSH and CDR2 LQKENI. V gave up 6 bases and J gave up 5 bases; unmatched junction bases: 8. This CDR3 contains 15 residues. DNA for the CDR3: TGTGCCAGCTCCCCTCCGGGACAGGGGGCCCACGAGCAGTACTTC. This gives the protein CASSPPGQGAHEQYF. Supplemented by reference TRBV18 and TRBJ2-7, the full variable domain reads NAGVMQNPRHLVRRRGQEARLRCSPMKGHSHVYWYRQLPEEGLKFMVYLQKENIIDESGMPKERFSAEFPKEGPSILRIQQVVRGDSAAYFCASSPPGQGAHEQYFGPGTRLTVT.

The sample holds many counts of this clonotype. The chain recombines TRBV5-1 with TRBJ2-5; D might be TRBD2 (5 bases). The germline V gene has CDR1 SGHRS and CDR2 YFSETQ. The CDR3 runs 13 residues. V lost 5 bases, J lost 4 bases, and 12 bases lay in between. CDR3 DNA sequence: TGCGCCAGCAGATTTCAGAGGGTAGAGACCCAGTACTTC. Encoded protein: CASRFQRVETQYF.

The chain employs TRBV5-6 and TRBJ1-2; D gene uncertain. Germline V gene sequence: CDR1 SGHDT, CDR2 YYEEEE. The CDR3 contains 13 residues. V gave up 1 base and J gave up 6 bases, with 10 bases separating them. This CDR3 reads CASSLSRNDGYTF. As DNA, the CDR3 is TGTGCCAGCAGCTTGTCGAGAAACGATGGCTACACCTTC.

This clonotype turned up a few times. V is TRBV5-1 and J is TRBJ1-4; TRBD1 matches at 7 bases. V gave up 0 bases and J gave up 12 bases; unmatched junction bases: 8. The CDR3 is 14 amino acids. The germline V gene encodes CDR1 SGHRS and CDR2 YFSETQ. The CDR3 DNA reads TGCGCCAGCAGCTTGGCTATTCGGGACAGCGAACTGTTTTTT. Translation gives CASSLAIRDSELFF. The full variable domain, with the rest looked up from reference TRBV5-1 and TRBJ1-4, is KAGVTQTPRYLIKTRGQQVTLSCSPISGHRSVSWYQQTPGQGLQFLFEYFSETQRNKGNFPGRFSGRQFSNSRSEMNVSTLELGDSALYLCASSLAIRDSELFFGSGTQLSVL.

This clonotype was seen a single time. The chain recombines TRBV12-3 or TRBV12-4 with TRBJ1-3; D is uncertain. The length of the CDR3 is 14 residues. V lost 6 bases, J lost 0 bases, and 9 bases lay in between. Here the CDR3 reads CASRRESSGNTIYF. The CDR3 DNA sequence: TGTGCCAGCAGGCGGGAGAGCTCTGGAAACACCATATATTTT.

The chain links TRBV5-1 to TRBJ2-2, with D hard to call. This CDR3 has 16 residues. V was pared by 1 base and J by 3 bases, with 13 bases between. Germline V gene lookup returns CDR1 SGHRS and CDR2 YFSETQ. CDR3 sequence: CASSLRSRWDTGELFF. The CDR3 coding sequence is TGCGCCAGCAGCTTGAGAAGCCGGTGGGACACCGGGGAGCTGTTTTTT.

With regard to this clonotype: Compared with germline, one end of the junction differs, possibly owing to a read error. V usage is TRBV5-1 and J usage is TRBJ1-2, with D unclear. The CDR3 sequence is 14 residues long. Germline V gives CDR1 SGHRS, CDR2 YFSETQ. The CDR3 spells CAGSLETGDYGYTF. The CDR3 region has the DNA TGCGCCGGCAGCTTGGAAACCGGGGACTATGGCTACACCTTC.